This paragraph covers one TCR beta chain sequence. Its target is unknown. Treatment denoted: 19 received Ad26.COV2.S at low or high dose, single or two shots; about 5 received placebo; per-sample allocation not given. Samples were taken on day 63 after the first vaccine or placebo injection. Profiled with immunoSEQ multiplex PCR; TCRdb holds only in-frame clones, not every one. The table shows around 350,000 clones, with about 85% occurring only once. This sample is drawn from a study of Ad26.COV2.S vaccination and SARS-CoV-2 variants. The study, taken as a whole, reports: Measurement of non-spike TCR breadth gave similar results in vaccine and placebo recipients. There was reportedly substantial breadth in spike-specific CD8+ and CD4+ T cell responses after vaccination.

Trimming left V 3 bases short and J 4 bases short, with 19 bases between. Germline assignment: CDR1 SNHLY and CDR2 FYNNEI. The CDR3 is 17 residues long. This receptor was taken from a person between 18 and 65 years old who received the Ad26.COV2.S COVID-19 vaccine or a placebo. The starting material was peripheral blood, obtained in a trial of Ad26.COV2.S vaccine versus placebo. This chain joins TRBV2 and TRBJ2-1; D might be TRBD2 (6 bases). CDR3 nucleotide sequence: TGTGCCAGCAGTGACGCTTACGGGAGTCGGTTATACAATGAGCAGTTCTTC. This encodes CASSDAYGSRLYNEQFF. The variable domain in full, with the rest retrieved from reference TRBV2 and TRBJ2-1, is EPEVTQTPSHQVTQMGQEVILRCVPISNHLYFYWYRQILGQKVEFLVSFYNNEISEKSEIFDDQFSVERPDGSNFTLKIRSTKLEDSAMYFCASSDAYGSRLYNEQFFGPGTRLTVL.